The 22 T cell receptor beta chains below all came from one sample that was sequenced in a study of shared clonotypes between healthy human individuals. CD45RO-negative CD8 cells positively selected for CCR7 made up the naive population, which excluded terminally differentiated effector memory CD45RA+ cells. Here immunoSEQ multiplex PCR was the method, and the copy in TCRdb shows in-frame clones only, minus some. The table records approximately 2,000,000 clones, 93% of them present only once. Sequencing input: naive CD8+ T cells from PBMCs. All receptors derive from a man between 18 and 29 years old in good health. Some clones in this sample may be carry-over from other donors' samples.

V is TRBV7-9 and J is TRBJ2-1; TRBD2 agrees at 13 bases. The V and J ends lost 5 bases and 2 bases, in that order; junction bases with no gene match: 9. This CDR3 contains 18 residues. Germline V gene sequence: CDR1 SEHNR, CDR2 FQNEAQ (reference sequence). The CDR3 DNA follows: TGTGCCAGCAGCGGGGCCCCGGGACTAGCGGGACCCTACAATGAGCAGTTCTTC. Translation: CASSGAPGLAGPYNEQFF.

This chain links TRBV11-2 with TRBJ2-1; D might be TRBD2 (5 bases). The CDR3 spans 14 residues. Trimming shortened V by 1 base and J by 4 bases, and 8 bases separated the two germline ends. Germline loops: CDR1 SGHAT, CDR2 FQNNGV. DNA for the CDR3: TGTGCCAGCAGCTTAGCTTCGGGATACAATGAGCAGTTCTTC. It encodes CASSLASGYNEQFF.

The rearrangement links TRBV5-6 to TRBJ2-5, with 9 nucleotides matching TRBD1. J gave up 3 bases and V 0 bases, and 0 bases lay outside the gene matches. The germline V gene has CDR1 SGHDT and CDR2 YYEEEE. The CDR3 length is 14 residues. This CDR3 is CASSLGDREETQYF. CDR3 in DNA: TGTGCCAGCAGCTTGGGGGACAGGGAAGAGACCCAGTACTTC.

V usage is TRBV7-9 and J usage is TRBJ2-5; D is unclear. Germline assignment: CDR1 SEHNR and CDR2 FQNEAQ (reference sequence). The CDR3 totals 15 residues. Trimming stripped 5 bases from V and 2 bases from J, with 15 bases between. The CDR3, as DNA: TGTGCCAGCAGCCCAGAATTAAAGCCACAAGAGACCCAGTACTTC. Protein product: CASSPELKPQETQYF.

Comment on this clone: Distinct nucleotide sequences in the sample also encode this CDR3. The chain has TRBV27 and TRBJ2-1; 8 nucleotides line up with TRBD2. CDR3 size: 14 residues. Looked up from germline, CDR1 is MNHEY and CDR2 is SMNVEV (reference sequence). Trimming at V came to 7 bases and at J to 0 bases, leaving 2 bases not matched to a gene. The chain's CDR3 is CASTAGGSYNEQFF. In nucleotides, the CDR3 is TGTGCCAGCACCGCGGGAGGCTCCTACAATGAGCAGTTCTTC.

The CDR3 DNA reads TGTGCCAGCAGTAATGGGAACGGCTACGAGCAGTACTTC. It is translated as CASSNGNGYEQYF. The chain couples TRBV27 to TRBJ2-7; D not certain. Germline CDR1 and CDR2: MNHEY and SMNVEV (reference sequence). The V end was cut by 5 bases, the J end by 3 bases, with 11 bases between. This CDR3 spans 13 amino acids.

The chain couples TRBV29-1 to TRBJ2-7; unclear D gene. Trimming shortened V by 7 bases and J by 5 bases, and 18 bases separated the two germline ends. The CDR3 runs 13 residues. Germline V gene data show CDR1 as SQVTM and CDR2 as ANQGSEA. DNA for the CDR3: TGCAGCGCTGTGGCCCCGACCCCCCACGAGCAGTACTTC. It is translated as CSAVAPTPHEQYF.

V usage is TRBV28 and J usage is TRBJ1-1; 9 bases agree with TRBD1. There are 14 residues in the CDR3. Germline V lookup: CDR1 MDHEN, CDR2 SYDVKM. The trim removed 5 bases at V and 3 bases at J, leaving 4 bases unmatched. The CDR3 sequence: CASSQTGGDTEAFF. In DNA form, the CDR3 reads TGTGCCAGCAGTCAAACAGGGGGCGACACTGAAGCTTTCTTT.

The chain recombines TRBV5-6 with TRBJ1-1; 8 bases line up with TRBD1. The germline gives CDR1 SGHDT, CDR2 YYEEEE. The length of the CDR3 is 15 residues. V dropped 4 bases and J dropped 4; count of bases not matched to a gene: 9. The CDR3 loop is CASSTSTGVSTEAFF. The CDR3 DNA follows: TGTGCCAGCAGCACATCGACAGGGGTGAGCACTGAAGCTTTCTTT.

This chain connects TRBV7-9 to TRBJ1-1; perhaps TRBD1 as D (6 bases). Germline V lookup: CDR1 SEHNR, CDR2 FQNEAQ (reference sequence). There are 14 residues in the CDR3. V was cut by 4 bases and J by 5 bases, with 14 bases left in between. The chain's CDR3 is CASSSPSRGTEAFF. The CDR3 coding sequence is TGTGCCAGCAGCTCACCCAGCAGGGGAACTGAAGCTTTCTTT.

The chain employs TRBV10-1 and TRBJ2-7, with a possible D match to TRBD1 (6 bases). The CDR3 consists of 14 residues. Germline V gives CDR1 WNHNN, CDR2 SYGVQD (reference sequence). The V gene lost 3 bases and the J gene lost 6 bases, with 15 bases spanning the gap. This chain's CDR3 is CASSDRTEGLEQYF. The CDR3 bases are TGCGCCAGCAGTGATAGGACAGAGGGCCTCGAGCAGTACTTC.

V usage is TRBV11-2 and J usage is TRBJ2-1, with TRBD2 matching over 8 bases. In germline, CDR1 is SGHAT, CDR2 FQNNGV. The CDR3 runs 16 residues. With 4 bases clipped from V and 2 bases from J, the junction kept 7 bases outside the gene matches. The CDR3 loop is CASSWGLAGTYNEQFF. The CDR3 DNA reads as TGTGCCAGCAGCTGGGGATTAGCGGGGACCTACAATGAGCAGTTCTTC.

The rearrangement uses TRBV5-6 and TRBJ2-1; 8 positions agree with TRBD1. CDR1 is SGHDT and CDR2 is YYEEEE in the germline V gene. This CDR3 contains 12 residues. Trimming cost V 4 bases and J 15 bases; bases outside gene matches: 9. CDR3 sequence reads: CASSLGQVLWFF. Written as DNA, the CDR3 is TGTGCCAGCAGCCTGGGACAGGTTTTATGGTTCTTC.

This chain joins TRBV6-5 and TRBJ1-2, with 8 positions matching TRBD1. V was clipped by 5 bases and J by 7 bases; unmatched bases: 12. CDR1 is MNHEY, CDR2 SVGAGI, per germline. This CDR3 is 15 amino acids long. The CDR3 DNA is TGTGCCAGCAGTACCGGGACAGGTCTTCTATTTGGCTACACCTTC. Translated, it gives CASSTGTGLLFGYTF.

The rearrangement joins TRBV7-9 to TRBJ2-5; unclear D gene. V lost 1 base to trimming and J lost 5 bases, with 14 bases between them. The germline V gene has CDR1 SEHNR and CDR2 FQNEAQ (reference sequence). This CDR3 is 15 amino acids long. The CDR3 spells CASSLGRQSSETQYF. The CDR3 DNA is TGTGCCAGCAGCTTAGGCCGGCAGTCCTCGGAGACCCAGTACTTC.

This clone was detected only once. This sample includes further DNA sequences coding for the same CDR3. V is TRBV11-2 and J is TRBJ2-7; D not certain. The CDR3 length is 13 residues. V was shortened by 1 base and J by 4 bases, with 8 bases between the two germline ends. Germline assignment: CDR1 SGHAT and CDR2 FQNNGV. The chain's CDR3 is CASSLGSSYEQYF. The CDR3 bases are TGTGCCAGCAGCTTAGGTTCTTCATACGAGCAGTACTTC.

The J gene is TRBJ2-1, the V gene TRBV5-6; TRBD1 aligns across 7 bases. CDR3 length equals 14 residues. Trimming cost V 4 bases and J 4 bases; bases outside gene matches: 5. Germline-derived CDR1 and CDR2 are SGHDT and YYEEEE. The CDR3 region has the DNA TGTGCCAGCAGCCCGGGACAGCTATACAATGAGCAGTTCTTC. It translates to CASSPGQLYNEQFF.

This CDR3 reads CASFSSPYEQYF. For the CDR3, the DNA is TGTGCCAGCTTCTCGTCGCCCTACGAGCAGTACTTC. The chain combines TRBV27 with TRBJ2-7; D gene ambiguous. V dropped 8 bases and J dropped 2 bases, with 10 bases sitting between them. Germline CDR1 reads MNHEY; CDR2 reads SMNVEV (reference sequence). The CDR3 contains 12 residues.

This CDR3 reads CASSSPRGYTGELFF. DNA for the CDR3: TGTGCCAGCAGCTCTCCCAGGGGGTACACCGGGGAGCTGTTTTTT. The chain is built from TRBV7-9 and TRBJ2-2, with 7 positions matching TRBD1. With V trimmed by 4 bases and J by 3 bases, 5 bases remained unmatched. This CDR3 has 15 residues. Germline CDR1 is SEHNR and CDR2 is FQNEAQ (reference sequence).

V usage is TRBV15 and J usage is TRBJ2-7; tentative D call: TRBD1 (6 bases). V lost 5 bases and J 5 bases, leaving 16 bases between the germline ends. Germline lookup yields CDR1 LNHNV and CDR2 YYDKDF (reference sequence). The CDR3 consists of 14 residues. The chain's CDR3 is CATSDDRSIHEQYF. The CDR3 nucleotides are TGTGCCACCAGCGATGACAGGTCAATCCACGAGCAGTACTTC.

The chain joins TRBV28 to TRBJ1-5, with TRBD1 matching 9 bases. CDR1 is MDHEN and CDR2 is SYDVKM in the germline V gene. V trimming: 6 bases; J trimming: 5 bases; junction bases outside the gene matches: 5. CDR3 length equals 14 residues. CDR3 residues: CASRGQGWDQPQHF. In DNA form, the CDR3 reads TGTGCCAGCAGGGGACAGGGCTGGGATCAGCCCCAGCATTTT. Drawing the rest from reference TRBV28 and TRBJ1-5, the complete variable domain is DVKVTQSSRYLVKRTGEKVFLECVQDMDHENMFWYRQDPGLGLRLIYFSYDVKMKEKGDIPEGYSVSREKKERFSLILESASTNQTSMYLCASRGQGWDQPQHFGDGTRLSIL.

V and J are TRBV19 and TRBJ1-5; D perhaps matches TRBD1 (6 bases). V gave up 3 bases and J gave up 1 base, with 13 bases separating them. The CDR3 consists of 16 residues. The germline CDR1 and CDR2 sequences are LNHDA and SQIVND (reference sequence). DNA for the CDR3: TGTGCCAGTAGTATGGGGTCTGGGACAAGCAATCAGCCCCAGCATTTT. This gives the protein CASSMGSGTSNQPQHF.